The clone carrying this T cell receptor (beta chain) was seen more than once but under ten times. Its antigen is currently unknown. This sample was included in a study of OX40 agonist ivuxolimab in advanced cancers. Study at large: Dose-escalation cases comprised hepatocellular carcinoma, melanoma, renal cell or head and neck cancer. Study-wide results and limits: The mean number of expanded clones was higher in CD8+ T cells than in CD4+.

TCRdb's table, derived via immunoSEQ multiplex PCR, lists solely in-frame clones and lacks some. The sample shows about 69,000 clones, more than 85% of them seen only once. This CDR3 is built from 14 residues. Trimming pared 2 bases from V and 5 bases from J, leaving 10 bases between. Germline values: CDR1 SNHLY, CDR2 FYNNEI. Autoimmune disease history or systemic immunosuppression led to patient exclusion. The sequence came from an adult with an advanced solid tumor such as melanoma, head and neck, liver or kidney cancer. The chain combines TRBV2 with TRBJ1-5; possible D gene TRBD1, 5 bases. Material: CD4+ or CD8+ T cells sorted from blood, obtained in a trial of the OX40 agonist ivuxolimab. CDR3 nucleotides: TGTGCCAGCAGTGAATCAGGGTTCTATCAGCCCCAGCATTTT. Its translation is CASSESGFYQPQHF.